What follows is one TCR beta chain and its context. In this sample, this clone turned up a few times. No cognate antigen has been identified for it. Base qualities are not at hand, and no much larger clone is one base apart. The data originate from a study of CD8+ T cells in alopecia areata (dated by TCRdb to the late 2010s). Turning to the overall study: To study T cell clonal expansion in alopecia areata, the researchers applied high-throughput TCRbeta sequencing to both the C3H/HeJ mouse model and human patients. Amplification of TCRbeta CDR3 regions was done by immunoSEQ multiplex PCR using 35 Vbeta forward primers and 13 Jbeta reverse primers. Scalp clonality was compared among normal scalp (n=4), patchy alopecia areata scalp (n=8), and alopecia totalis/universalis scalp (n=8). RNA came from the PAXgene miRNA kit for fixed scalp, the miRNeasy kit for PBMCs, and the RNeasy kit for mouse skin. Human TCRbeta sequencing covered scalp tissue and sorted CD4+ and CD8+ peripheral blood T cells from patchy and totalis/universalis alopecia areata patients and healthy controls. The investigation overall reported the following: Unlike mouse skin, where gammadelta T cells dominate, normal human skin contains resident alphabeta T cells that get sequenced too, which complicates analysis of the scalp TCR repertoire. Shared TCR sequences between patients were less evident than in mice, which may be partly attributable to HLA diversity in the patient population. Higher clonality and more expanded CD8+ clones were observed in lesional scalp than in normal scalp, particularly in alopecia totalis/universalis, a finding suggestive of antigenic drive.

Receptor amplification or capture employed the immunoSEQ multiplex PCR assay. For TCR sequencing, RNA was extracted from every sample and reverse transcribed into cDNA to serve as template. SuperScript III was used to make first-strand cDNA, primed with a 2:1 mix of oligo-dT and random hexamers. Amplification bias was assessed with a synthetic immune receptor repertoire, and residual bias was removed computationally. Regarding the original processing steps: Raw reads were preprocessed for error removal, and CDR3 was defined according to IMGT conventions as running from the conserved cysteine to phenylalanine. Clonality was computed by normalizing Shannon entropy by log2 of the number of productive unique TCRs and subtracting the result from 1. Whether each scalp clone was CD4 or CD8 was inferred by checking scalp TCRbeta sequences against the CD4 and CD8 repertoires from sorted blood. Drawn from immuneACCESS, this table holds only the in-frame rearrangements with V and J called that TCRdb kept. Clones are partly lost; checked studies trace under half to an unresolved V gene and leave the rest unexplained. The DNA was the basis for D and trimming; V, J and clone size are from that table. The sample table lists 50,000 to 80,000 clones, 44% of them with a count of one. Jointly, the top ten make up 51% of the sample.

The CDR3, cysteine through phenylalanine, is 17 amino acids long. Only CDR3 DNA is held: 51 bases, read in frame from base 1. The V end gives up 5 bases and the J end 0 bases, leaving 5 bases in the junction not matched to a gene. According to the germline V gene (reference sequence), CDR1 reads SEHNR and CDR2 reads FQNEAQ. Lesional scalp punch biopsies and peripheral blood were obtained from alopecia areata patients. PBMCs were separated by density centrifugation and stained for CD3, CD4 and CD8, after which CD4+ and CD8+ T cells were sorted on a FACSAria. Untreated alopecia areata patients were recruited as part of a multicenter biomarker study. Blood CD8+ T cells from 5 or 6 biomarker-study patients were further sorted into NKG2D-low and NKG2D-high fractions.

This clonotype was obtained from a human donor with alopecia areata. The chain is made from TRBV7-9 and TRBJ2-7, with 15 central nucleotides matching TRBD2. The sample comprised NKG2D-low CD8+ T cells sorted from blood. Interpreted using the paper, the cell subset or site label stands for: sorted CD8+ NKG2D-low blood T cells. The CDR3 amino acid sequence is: CASSGTSGRSSSYEQYF. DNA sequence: TGTGCCAGCAGCGGGACTAGCGGGAGGTCAAGCTCCTACGAGCAGTACTTC.